The 30 T cell receptor beta chains presented below share a single source sample, sequenced in a study of T cells in Graves' hyperthyroidism and ophthalmopathy. From RNA transcripts, TCR beta CDR3 regions were amplified. Primed by the HTBI set, a first-round RT-PCR was run on the TCR CDR3. TCRdb passed the multiplex PCR reads through MiXCR, listing each CDR3 protein once. The data contain 600,000 or so distinct CDR3 sequences, 14% of them seen just once; the ten biggest clones take up 6.5% to 9%. Sequencing input: blood. These receptor sequences come from a woman between 18 and 29 years old with Graves' ophthalmopathy.

This clonotype came up many times. CDR3 loop: CASSLGDRGSEAFF. The CDR3 DNA follows: TGCGCCAGCAGCTTGGGTGACAGGGGGTCTGAAGCTTTCTTT. This chain uses TRBV5-1 with TRBJ1-1; 9 bases agree with TRBD1. CDR3 length equals 14 residues. The J segment lost 6 bases and the V segment lost 0 bases, leaving 3 bases of the junction unmatched. Germline CDR1 SGHRS, CDR2 YFSETQ.

This clonotype was seen at least ten times. The V and J genes are TRBV28 and TRBJ2-7; a weak D match, TRBD1 (5 bases). Per the germline V gene, CDR1 is MDHEN and CDR2 is SYDVKM. The CDR3 loop spans 15 amino acids. The V gene lost 6 bases and the J gene lost 6 bases, with 21 bases spanning the gap. CDR3 loop: CASSDRQGGFREQYF. CDR3 sequence (DNA): TGTGCCAGCAGCGACCGCCAGGGTGGGTTCCGCGAGCAGTACTTC.

This clonotype occurred many times. The chain employs TRBV6-5 and TRBJ2-7, with 8 bases identical to TRBD1. Trimming cost V 0 bases and J 7 bases; bases outside gene matches: 8. Germline-derived CDR1 and CDR2 are MNHEY and SVGAGI. This CDR3 contains 15 residues. DNA of the CDR3: TGTGCCAGCAGTTACTCTTGGGCAGGGGGCCAGGAGCAGTACTTC. This translates into CASSYSWAGGQEQYF.

The sample holds a few counts of this clonotype. The rearrangement uses TRBV29-1 and TRBJ2-2; the match to TRBD2 covers 7 bases. Germline V gene sequence: CDR1 SQVTM, CDR2 ANQGSEA. CDR3 length equals 14 residues. The V gene end was trimmed by 7 bases and the J gene end by 7 bases; junction bases not matched to a gene: 12. The DNA for the CDR3 is TGCAGCGGTAGCGGGCCGACAAGGGGCGGGGAGCTGTTTTTT. It is translated as CSGSGPTRGGELFF.

This clonotype was observed at least ten times. The chain couples TRBV29-1 to TRBJ2-1, with 14 bases matching TRBD2. V lost 6 bases to trimming and J lost 8 bases; unmatched junction nucleotides: 12. This CDR3 region has 16 residues. Germline V gene lookup returns CDR1 SQVTM and CDR2 ANQGSEA. The CDR3 DNA follows: TGCAGCGTCGTGACGGGACTAGCGGGAGTCTTTGATGAGCAGTTCTTC. Its translation: CSVVTGLAGVFDEQFF.

Only a few counts were recorded for this clonotype. The chain combines TRBV14 with TRBJ2-1, with TRBD2 identical over 12 bases. Germline V gene lookup returns CDR1 SGHDN and CDR2 FVKESK. The CDR3 is 20 residues long. V lost 0 bases to trimming and J lost 0 bases; unmatched junction nucleotides: 9. The CDR3 protein is CASSQESGLAGPISYNEQFF. CDR3 sequence (DNA): TGTGCCAGCAGCCAAGAAAGTGGACTAGCGGGACCAATCTCCTACAATGAGCAGTTCTTC.

The chain joins TRBV9 to TRBJ2-7; no clear D. The CDR3 has 15 amino acids. Trimming pared 0 bases from V and 2 bases from J, leaving 12 bases between. Per germline, CDR1 SGDLS and CDR2 YYNGEE. In DNA, the CDR3 is TGTGCCAGCAGCGTAGATGCAGGTGCTCCCTACGAGCAGTACTTC. Amino acid sequence: CASSVDAGAPYEQYF.

The chain employs TRBV7-2 and TRBJ2-4; 9 bases match TRBD2. Germline CDR1 is SGHTA and CDR2 is FQGNSA. The CDR3 sequence is 17 residues long. Trimming removed 1 base from V and 3 bases from J; junction bases left unmatched: 7. The CDR3 DNA follows: TGTGCCAGCAGCTTAGGAGGCGGGAGGGCCGTCAAAAACATTCAGTACTTC. Its translation is CASSLGGGRAVKNIQYF. The full variable domain, its missing parts supplied by reference TRBV7-2 and TRBJ2-4, is GAGVSQSPSNKVTEKGKDVELRCDPISGHTALYWYRQSLGQGLEFLIYFQGNSAPDKSGLPSDRFSAERTGGSVSTLTIQRTQQEDSAVYLCASSLGGGRAVKNIQYFGAGTRLSVL.

As to this clonotype: The junction shows a germline mismatch at one end, possibly a read error. V gene TRBV12-3 or TRBV12-4 combines with J gene TRBJ2-2; a weak D match, TRBD1 (5 bases). The CDR3 length is 13 residues. The CDR3: CASDSQNTEELFF. DNA of the CDR3: TGTGCCAGTGACAGTCAAAACACCGAGGAGCTGTTTTTT.

The chain has TRBV14 and TRBJ1-1, with D possibly being TRBD1 (5 bases). The V end lost 5 bases, the J end lost 0 bases, and 13 bases lay between the germline ends. The length of the CDR3 is 15 residues. Germline lookup yields CDR1 SGHDN and CDR2 FVKESK. CDR3 protein: CASSYVRTLNTEAFF. CDR3 sequence (DNA): TGTGCCAGCAGCTATGTACGGACACTGAACACTGAAGCTTTCTTT.

This clonotype has more than one count but fewer than ten. The genes are TRBV9 and TRBJ2-3; 13 nucleotides match TRBD2. The length of the CDR3 is 19 residues. The germline CDR1 and CDR2 sequences are SGDLS and YYNGEE. Trimming at V came to 4 bases and at J to 2 bases, leaving 13 bases not matched to a gene. CDR3 bases: TGTGCCAGCAGCCTAAGTCCCGGGACTAGCGGGGAAAACACAGATACGCAGTATTTT. Its protein is CASSLSPGTSGENTDTQYF.

There are many counts of this clonotype. The gene calls are TRBV6-1 and TRBJ1-1; D possibly corresponds to TRBD1 (6 bases). The germline gives CDR1 MNHNS, CDR2 SASEGT. V lost 6 bases to trimming and J lost 0 bases, with 14 bases between them. The CDR3 is 15 residues long. In DNA, the CDR3 is TGTGCCAGCAGCCCTACGGACAGCATGAACACTGAAGCTTTCTTT. It yields the protein CASSPTDSMNTEAFF.

To note about this clonotype: A much larger clone lies a single base off, so this may be a read error. The CDR3 loop is CANSPRANAGGYTF. The CDR3 coding sequence is TGTGCCAACAGTCCCAGGGCCAACGCGGGGGGCTACACCTTC. The chain is built from TRBV12-3 or TRBV12-4 and TRBJ1-2; the D gene is possibly TRBD1 (5 bases). This CDR3 is built from 14 residues.

A few counts support this clonotype. The chain links TRBV11-3 to TRBJ2-4; D remains ambiguous. The length of the CDR3 is 14 residues. Deletions cut 3 bases from V and 3 bases from J, with 9 bases between. The germline V gene has CDR1 SGHNT and CDR2 YENEEA. This CDR3 is CASSLVGGKNIQYF. CDR3 in DNA: TGTGCCAGCAGCTTGGTAGGCGGCAAAAACATTCAGTACTTC.

This clonotype showed up just a few times. This chain connects TRBV25-1 to TRBJ1-2, with 9 bases aligning to TRBD1. There are 14 residues in the CDR3. After removal of 6 bases from V and 5 bases from J, the junction contained 7 bases not matched to a gene. Germline CDR1 MGHDK, CDR2 SYGVNS. The CDR3 is CASSARDRVYGYTF. The CDR3 coding sequence is TGTGCCAGCAGCGCCCGGGACAGGGTTTATGGCTACACCTTC.

As regards this clonotype: A much larger clone lies one base from this, so it may be a read error. The chain recombines TRBV3-1 with TRBJ1-6; the D is unclear. The V gene's germline CDR1 is LGHDT and CDR2 YNNKEL (reference sequence). The CDR3 is made up of 16 amino acids. The CDR3, as DNA: TGTGCCAGCAGCCAAAGACCTGGACCCTATAATCCACCCCTCCACTTT. As protein: CASSQRPGPYNPPLHF.

This clonotype was found many times. This chain joins TRBV7-9 and TRBJ1-4, with D perhaps TRBD1 (5 bases). Germline CDR1 SEHNR, CDR2 FQNEAQ (reference sequence). The ends were cut back, 1 base at V and 8 bases at J, with 17 bases in the middle. The CDR3 runs to 16 residues. In nucleotides, the CDR3 is TGTGCCAGCAGCTTAGTCGGTGGCAGGGATGGGGAAAAACTGTTTTTT. This codes for CASSLVGGRDGEKLFF. Full variable domain (remainder filled in from reference TRBV7-9 and TRBJ1-4): DTGVSQNPRHKITKRGQNVTFRCDPISEHNRLYWYRQTLGQGPEFLTYFQNEAQLEKSRLLSDRFSAERPKGSFSTLEIQRTEQGDSAMYLCASSLVGGRDGEKLFFGSGTQLSVL.

This clonotype was seen many times. The chain combines TRBV28 with TRBJ2-5, with 9 positions matching TRBD2. The CDR3 contains 14 residues. With V trimmed by 4 bases and J by 3 bases, 3 bases remained unmatched. CDR1 is MDHEN, CDR2 SYDVKM, per germline. CDR3 nucleotide sequence: TGTGCCAGCAGTTCCCCTAGCGGGAAAGAGACCCAGTACTTC. Its translation: CASSSPSGKETQYF.

This rearrangement joins TRBV20-1 to TRBJ1-5; perhaps TRBD1 as D (6 bases). Germline values: CDR1 DFQATT, CDR2 SNEGSKA (reference sequence). The V end was cut by 0 bases, the J end by 2 bases, with 11 bases between. The CDR3 sequence is 15 residues long. The chain's CDR3 is CSAREGGNGNQPQHF. CDR3 nucleotides: TGCAGTGCTAGAGAGGGGGGCAACGGCAATCAGCCCCAGCATTTT.

The chain carries TRBV19 and TRBJ2-2; TRBD2 matches 7 bases. V was pared by 3 bases and J by 0 bases, with 10 bases of the junction left unmatched. The germline V gene has CDR1 LNHDA and CDR2 SQIVND (reference sequence). The length of the CDR3 is 18 residues. The CDR3 region is CASSIDFLAEPNTGELFF. The CDR3 region has the DNA TGTGCCAGTAGTATCGACTTTCTAGCGGAGCCGAACACCGGGGAGCTGTTTTTT.

The sample holds a few counts of this clonotype. The genes are TRBV13 and TRBJ2-3; D is ambiguous. CDR1 and CDR2 (germline): PRHDT, FYEKMQ (reference sequence). CDR3 length: 11 residues. The ends were cut back, 0 bases at V and 14 bases at J, with 9 bases in the middle. CDR3 nucleotide sequence: TGTGCCAGCAGCTTAGGAGGGTATTGGTATTTT. Encoded protein: CASSLGGYWYF.

This clonotype was recorded a few times. V usage is TRBV30 and J usage is TRBJ2-2, with TRBD1 as a possible D gene (6 bases). The germline V gene has CDR1 GTSNPN and CDR2 SVGIG (reference sequence). Trimming pared 0 bases from V and 4 bases from J, leaving 9 bases between. This CDR3 has 14 amino acids. The CDR3 region is CAWSVNRATGELFF. The CDR3, as DNA: TGTGCCTGGAGTGTAAACAGGGCCACCGGGGAGCTGTTTTTT. Using reference TRBV30 and TRBJ2-2 for the parts outside the CDR3, the full variable domain is SQTIHQWPATLVQPVGSPLSLECTVEGTSNPNLYWYRQAAGRGLQLLFYSVGIGQISSEVPQNLSASRPQDRQFILSSKKLLLSDSGFYLCAWSVNRATGELFFGEGSRLTVL.

This clonotype has at least ten counts. This rearrangement joins TRBV29-1 to TRBJ2-7; a possible D gene is TRBD2 (5 bases). Per the germline V gene, CDR1 is SQVTM and CDR2 is ANQGSEA. V lost 4 bases and J 5 bases, leaving 9 bases between the germline ends. The length of the CDR3 is 11 residues. In DNA, the CDR3 is TGCAGCGTTGTAGGAGGAAACGAGCAGTACTTC. This sequence encodes CSVVGGNEQYF.

This clonotype was recorded many times. This chain connects TRBV6-1 to TRBJ1-5, with TRBD1 as a possible D gene (5 bases). V was clipped by 2 bases and J by 7 bases, with 15 bases between them. The CDR3 is made up of 15 amino acids. Germline loops: CDR1 MNHNS, CDR2 SASEGT. CDR3 DNA sequence: TGTGCCAGCAGTGAATTTAGGGGTAAGGGACAGCCCCAGCATTTT. It is translated as CASSEFRGKGQPQHF.

This clonotype has more than one count but fewer than ten. CDR3 coding DNA: TGCGCCAGCAGCCAGGGTAGTCCCATTTATGGCTACACCTTC. Protein product: CASSQGSPIYGYTF. The chain joins TRBV4-3 to TRBJ1-2; D is undetermined. Germline V gene lookup returns CDR1 LGHNA and CDR2 YSLEER. V gave up 3 bases and J gave up 5 bases, with 13 bases separating them. This CDR3 contains 14 residues.

At least ten counts were recorded for this clonotype. This chain links TRBV7-2 with TRBJ2-7; TRBD2 matches 12 bases. After removal of 5 bases from V and 5 bases from J, the junction contained 13 bases not matched to a gene. The germline V gene encodes CDR1 SGHTA and CDR2 FQGNSA. CDR3 size: 17 residues. This CDR3 is CASSGRPMRLAGDEQYF. For the CDR3, the DNA is TGTGCCAGCAGCGGGCGCCCCATGCGACTAGCGGGAGACGAGCAGTACTTC. Full variable domain (outside the CDR3, taken from reference TRBV7-2 and TRBJ2-7): GAGVSQSPSNKVTEKGKDVELRCDPISGHTALYWYRQSLGQGLEFLIYFQGNSAPDKSGLPSDRFSAERTGGSVSTLTIQRTQQEDSAVYLCASSGRPMRLAGDEQYFGPGTRLTVT.

There are a few counts of this clonotype. The chain joins TRBV3-1 to TRBJ1-2; 7 nucleotides match TRBD1. The CDR3 extends over 16 amino acids. The trim removed 5 bases at V and 1 base at J, leaving 10 bases unmatched. Germline CDR1 is LGHDT and CDR2 is YNNKEL (reference sequence). The CDR3 spells CASSYGPGQYNYGYTF. CDR3 sequence (DNA): TGTGCCAGCAGCTACGGGCCGGGACAGTATAACTATGGCTACACCTTC.

This sequence joins TRBV19 and TRBJ1-1; a possible D gene is TRBD1 (5 bases). With 2 bases removed from V and 4 bases from J, the gap between germline ends came to 5 bases. This CDR3 has 12 amino acids. Germline CDR1 reads LNHDA; CDR2 reads SQIVND (reference sequence). The CDR3 loop reads CASSIQGTEAFF. The CDR3 DNA follows: TGTGCCAGTAGTATACAGGGCACTGAAGCTTTCTTT.

This clonotype appeared many times. J is TRBJ2-5 and V is TRBV28, with a possible D match to TRBD1 (5 bases). The CDR3 is 17 amino acids. Looked up from germline, CDR1 is MDHEN and CDR2 is SYDVKM. Trimming pared 2 bases from V and 5 bases from J, leaving 21 bases between. CDR3 DNA: TGTGCCAGCAGTTTACTCTTTTCTACCGACAGCCCGGAGACCCAGTACTTC. It translates to CASSLLFSTDSPETQYF.

This chain uses TRBV7-9 with TRBJ2-7, with 10 bases fitting TRBD2. The CDR3 loop spans 16 amino acids. Trimming took 1 base from V and 5 from J; bases not matched to a gene: 8. The V gene's germline CDR1 is SEHNR and CDR2 FQNEAQ (reference sequence). DNA of the CDR3: TGTGCCAGCAGCTTAGGGAGCGGGAGGGCCAGTAACGAGCAGTACTTC. This codes for CASSLGSGRASNEQYF.